This TCR beta chain stems from a study of long-term antiretroviral therapy in people with HIV. Study observations and caveats: Spans of CDR3 length were tighter for HIV repertoires than for controls. The clones with expansion before ART were dominant in the repertoire at all time points. Blood, drawn from 2004 to 2017, may reflect older ART regimens.

To note about this clone: Its antigen is unknown.

Only United States sites treated participants with HIV. An immunoSEQ assay, version v3.0, was performed at survey level. Repertoires were generated with immunoSEQ multiplex PCR, while TCRdb's copy carries only in-frame clones and drops some. The profile shows 20,000 to 25,000 clones, 65% to 85% of them singletons. Unmatched junction bases numbered 3, after V lost 3 bases and J lost 1 base. There are 15 residues in the CDR3. Germline V gene sequence: CDR1 SGHDT, CDR2 YYEEEE. The V gene is TRBV5-6, the J gene TRBJ2-3; the match to TRBD2 covers 9 bases. This clonotype was obtained from a woman aged 35 to 49 with HIV. Here the sequenced sample was unsorted PBMCs, taken less than 1.8 years before starting antiretroviral therapy. The CDR3 region has the DNA TGTGCCAGCAGCTCCCGACTAGCGGGCACAGATACGCAGTATTTT. It translates to CASSSRLAGTDTQYF.